The 13 T cell receptor beta chains below were found in one sample sequenced in a study of T cells in Graves' hyperthyroidism and ophthalmopathy. TCR beta CDR3 regions were amplified from RNA transcripts. A set of HTBI primers served as the primers for a first-round RT-PCR of the TCR CDR3. Using its own MiXCR run on the multiplex PCR reads, TCRdb lists one record per CDR3 protein. The sample lists about 480,000 distinct CDR3 sequences, roughly 24% seen once, with 11% in the top ten. The specimen sequenced was blood. The receptors originated from a woman aged 25 to 39 with Graves' ophthalmopathy.

The rearrangement joins TRBV15 to TRBJ1-1; D may be TRBD1 (5 bases). The germline gives CDR1 LNHNV, CDR2 YYDKDF (reference sequence). There are 15 residues in the CDR3. Trimming pared 1 base from V and 1 base from J, leaving 10 bases between. The CDR3, as DNA: TGTGCCACCAGCAGAGTTGGGACGGAGAACACTGAAGCTTTCTTT. Protein sequence: CATSRVGTENTEAFF.

The table lists this clonotype with many counts. The chain recombines TRBV19 with TRBJ2-7; the match to TRBD1 covers 10 bases. This CDR3 has 16 residues. Germline loops: CDR1 LNHDA, CDR2 SQIVND (reference sequence). V was pared by 6 bases and J by 5 bases, with 13 bases of the junction left unmatched. CDR3 sequence reads: CASSQGTGERIDEQYF. DNA for the CDR3: TGTGCCAGTAGCCAGGGGACAGGGGAGAGGATAGACGAGCAGTACTTC.

With regard to this clonotype: At one end, the junction sequence differs from germline, possibly due to a read error. V usage is TRBV27 and J usage is TRBJ2-5; TRBD1 matches 10 bases. This CDR3 contains 14 residues. Germline loops: CDR1 MNHEY, CDR2 SMNVEV (reference sequence). CDR3 DNA sequence: TGTGTCAGCAGTCTCGACAGGGGGCGGGAGACCCAGTACTTC. Amino acid sequence: CVSSLDRGRETQYF.

V is TRBV14 and J is TRBJ2-2; D is uncertain. V was cut by 0 bases and J by 6 bases, with 2 bases left in between. There are 12 residues in the CDR3. From germline, CDR1 is SGHDN and CDR2 FVKESK. The CDR3 is CASSQEAGELFF. The CDR3 DNA reads TGTGCCAGCAGCCAAGAGGCCGGGGAGCTGTTTTTT.

The chain recombines TRBV12-3 or TRBV12-4 with TRBJ1-2; D unresolved. The germline V and J ends were trimmed by 2 bases and 7 bases, with 17 bases remaining between them. This CDR3 has 15 amino acids. The CDR3 region is CASSLLSGGAGGYTF. DNA of the CDR3: TGTGCCAGCAGTTTATTGTCCGGCGGCGCCGGTGGCTACACCTTC.

The V and J genes are TRBV20-1 and TRBJ2-7; 9 bases fit TRBD2. CDR3 size: 14 residues. Germline trimming cut 6 bases from V and 4 bases from J; bases unmatched to any gene: 10. CDR1 and CDR2 (germline): DFQATT, SNEGSKA (reference sequence). In nucleotides, the CDR3 is TGCAGTGCACGCCTTAGCGGGAGCAGATACGAGCAGTACTTC. Translation gives CSARLSGSRYEQYF.

This clonotype has at least ten counts. This chain connects TRBV6-1 to TRBJ2-7; possible D gene TRBD1, 6 bases. The germline V gene encodes CDR1 MNHNS and CDR2 SASEGT. There are 13 residues in the CDR3. V was shortened by 5 bases and J by 7 bases, with 15 bases between the two germline ends. CDR3 protein: CASSLLTGEEQYF. In nucleotides, the CDR3 is TGTGCCAGCAGTCTATTGACAGGAGAAGAGCAGTACTTC.

The chain employs TRBV12-3 or TRBV12-4 and TRBJ2-4; the match to TRBD2 covers 8 bases. CDR3 length: 14 amino acids. J gave up 8 bases and V 7 bases, and 10 bases lay outside the gene matches. In DNA, the CDR3 is TGTGCCAGCACGGGGGGGACACTGCTCGACATTCAGTACTTC. It specifies CASTGGTLLDIQYF.

The rearrangement links TRBV28 to TRBJ2-7, with a weak D call TRBD1 (6 bases). The V gene lost 3 bases and the J gene lost 3 bases, with 12 bases spanning the gap. This CDR3 region has 14 residues. Germline V gives CDR1 MDHEN, CDR2 SYDVKM. In DNA, the CDR3 is TGTGCCAGCAGTTTGAATTGGGGGCTCTACGAGCAGTACTTC. Translation: CASSLNWGLYEQYF.

This rearrangement joins TRBV6-5 to TRBJ2-5; D is unclear. V was pared by 3 bases and J by 7 bases, with 15 bases between. The CDR3 runs 14 residues. From germline, CDR1 is MNHEY and CDR2 SVGAGI. CDR3 residues: CASSYSDPKGTQYF. CDR3 DNA sequence: TGTGCCAGCAGTTATTCCGACCCAAAAGGGACCCAGTACTTC.

This clonotype was seen a handful of times. V is TRBV12-3 or TRBV12-4 and J is TRBJ2-6, with TRBD2 as a possible D gene (5 bases). The CDR3 has 18 amino acids. Trimming shortened V by 3 bases and J by 0 bases, and 15 bases separated the two germline ends. The CDR3 protein is CASSFQNPRDSGANVLTF. CDR3 coding DNA: TGTGCCAGCAGTTTTCAAAACCCGAGGGACTCTGGGGCCAACGTCCTGACTTTC.

To note about this clonotype: The CDR3 carries no conserved terminal phenylalanine or tryptophan, so it likely arises from a read error. The limits of the CDR3 on the DNA are not certain, so only TCRdb's listed CDR3 is given. The V call is TRBV6-1, the J call TRBJ1-1; the table's D call TRBD1 went unverified against the DNA. The V gene's germline CDR1 is MNHNS and CDR2 SASEGT. The CDR3 adds up to 14 amino acids, both ends counted. CDR3 amino acids: CASSLTGMDTEACL.

This clonotype has ten or more counts. The chain links TRBV11-2 to TRBJ1-1; tentatively, D is TRBD1 (5 bases). Trimming removed 5 bases from V and 5 bases from J, with 18 bases in between. This CDR3 comprises 15 residues. Germline V gives CDR1 SGHAT, CDR2 FQNNGV. CDR3: CASSRGRGDRTEAFF. CDR3 in DNA: TGTGCCAGCAGCCGGGGCCGGGGGGACCGGACTGAAGCTTTCTTT.